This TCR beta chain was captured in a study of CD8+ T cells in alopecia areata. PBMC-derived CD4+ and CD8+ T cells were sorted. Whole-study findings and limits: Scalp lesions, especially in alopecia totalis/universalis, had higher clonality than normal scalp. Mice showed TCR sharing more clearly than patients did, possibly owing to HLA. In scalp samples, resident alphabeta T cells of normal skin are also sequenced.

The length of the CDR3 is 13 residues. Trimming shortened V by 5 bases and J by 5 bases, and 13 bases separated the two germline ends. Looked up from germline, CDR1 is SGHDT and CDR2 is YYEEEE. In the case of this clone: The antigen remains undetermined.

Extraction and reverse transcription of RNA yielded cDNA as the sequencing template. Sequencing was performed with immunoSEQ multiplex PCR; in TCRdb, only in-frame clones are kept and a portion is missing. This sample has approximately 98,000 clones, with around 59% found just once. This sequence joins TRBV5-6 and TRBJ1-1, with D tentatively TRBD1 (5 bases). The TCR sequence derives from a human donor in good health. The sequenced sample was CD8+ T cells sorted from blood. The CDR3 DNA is TGTGCCAGCAGGGACACGGCGGGGACTGAAGCTTTCTTT. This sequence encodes CASRDTAGTEAFF.